A single sample is the source of the 4 T cell receptor beta chains below, sequenced in a study of cytomegalovirus exposure and HLA in healthy donors. Primers: 60 Vbeta forward and 13 Jbeta reverse. The repertoire was sequenced with immunoSEQ multiplex PCR; TCRdb's copy has only in-frame clones and lacks some. Among some 130,000 clones listed, 77% were seen once. The sequencing sample was made of PBMCs. Receptors were obtained from a male donor in good health and CMV-seropositive.

The CDR3 bases are TGTGCCAGCTCACCCCCGGTGCGCGGGAAAGACAATGAGCAGTTCTTC. Its protein is CASSPPVRGKDNEQFF. The gene calls are TRBV18 and TRBJ2-1; D may be TRBD2 (6 bases). Trimming pared 3 bases from V and 5 bases from J, leaving 17 bases between. Germline loops: CDR1 KGHSH, CDR2 LQKENI. The CDR3 spans 16 residues.

The genes are TRBV28 and TRBJ2-4; 9 bases align to TRBD1. The CDR3 covers 17 residues. J was trimmed by 6 bases and V by 5 bases; bases with no gene match: 14. Germline CDR1 and CDR2: MDHEN and SYDVKM. CDR3 coding DNA: TGTGCCAGCAGTCGCCCCGGGACAGGGCACTTAGCAAACATTCAGTACTTC. Translation: CASSRPGTGHLANIQYF.

J is TRBJ2-7 and V is TRBV27; perhaps TRBD1 as D (5 bases). V lost 0 bases and J 2 bases, leaving 14 bases between the germline ends. The germline CDR1 and CDR2 sequences are MNHEY and SMNVEV (reference sequence). The CDR3 has 16 amino acids. The CDR3 DNA reads as TGTGCCAGCAGTTTATCCCCATCAGGGCTCACCTACGAGCAGTACTTC. It codes for CASSLSPSGLTYEQYF.

This chain links TRBV29-1 with TRBJ2-3; 9 bases align to TRBD1. Germline values: CDR1 SQVTM, CDR2 ANQGSEA. V shed 6 bases, J shed 4 bases, and the junction held 5 bases outside the gene matches. This CDR3 is built from 13 residues. CDR3: CSVLGTGSDTQYF. CDR3 DNA: TGCAGCGTCCTAGGGACAGGGTCAGATACGCAGTATTTT.